This entry is about one T cell receptor beta chain. The antigen remains undetermined. The sample is drawn from a study of cytomegalovirus exposure and HLA in healthy donors. On the study more broadly: In a later analysis, it was reported that the roughly 130 validation repertoires had been produced on the same platform as the 550 to 700 repertoires belonging to the first cohort. Study-level points and caveats: Associated with cytomegalovirus, according to the listing, were about 160 TCR beta chains. Most TCR sequences were rare, but some public TCRs occurred in many donors. Subsequent analysis showed first-cohort TCR clusters tending to co-occur in roughly 130 validation repertoires.

Data came from immunoSEQ multiplex PCR; TCRdb stores just in-frame clones and leaves some out. The sample has roughly 170,000 clones, approximately 83% seen once. V trimming: 6 bases; J trimming: 2 bases; junction bases outside the gene matches: 3. The CDR3 consists of 13 residues. Germline CDR1 MNHEY, CDR2 SMNVEV (reference sequence). Sequencing was done on a sample of PBMCs. The V gene is TRBV27, the J gene TRBJ1-1; 7 nucleotides align to TRBD1. The TCR was taken from a young woman in good health and CMV-seropositive. Here the CDR3 reads CASRTGFNTEAFF. CDR3 in DNA: TGTGCCAGCAGGACAGGGTTTAACACTGAAGCTTTCTTT.